Following are 11 T cell receptor beta chains from one sample sequenced in a study of T cells in localized non-small cell lung cancer. Profiling relied on immunoSEQ multiplex PCR, and the TCRdb table lists in-frame clones only, not all of them. The sample shows tens of thousands of clones, around 89% of them seen only once. Sequenced here: peripheral blood mononuclear cells, sampled before any cancer treatment. Receptor source: a woman between 35 and 70 years old with stage III lung adenocarcinoma.

The chain uses TRBV11-3 and TRBJ2-2, with TRBD2 as a possible D gene (6 bases). The CDR3 totals 15 residues. CDR1 SGHNT and CDR2 YENEEA come from the germline V gene. The germline V and J ends were trimmed by 5 bases and 1 base, with 11 bases remaining between them. The CDR3 loop reads CASSLGGLNTGELFF. CDR3 DNA sequence: TGTGCCAGCAGCCTCGGGGGTCTGAACACCGGGGAGCTGTTTTTT.

The V and J genes are TRBV5-1 and TRBJ2-5; TRBD2 matches 8 bases. J gave up 2 bases and V 7 bases, and 10 bases lay outside the gene matches. Germline V gene lookup returns CDR1 SGHRS and CDR2 YFSETQ. The CDR3 consists of 15 residues. The CDR3 sequence is CASGGGRGPQETQYF. The CDR3, as DNA: TGCGCCAGCGGCGGGGGGCGGGGACCACAAGAGACCCAGTACTTC.

The chain's CDR3 is CASSPPYGNTGELFF. In DNA form, the CDR3 reads TGTGCCAGCAGCCCTCCGTACGGTAACACCGGGGAGCTGTTTTTT. The J gene is TRBJ2-2, the V gene TRBV7-2, with unresolved D. Germline CDR1 and CDR2: SGHTA and FQGNSA. Trimming removed 5 bases at V and 2 bases at J, with 12 bases between. The CDR3 runs 15 residues.

This rearrangement joins TRBV4-1 to TRBJ1-2, with D hard to call. The CDR3 consists of 14 residues. V was cut by 0 bases and J by 6 bases, with 11 bases left in between. Per the germline V gene, CDR1 is MGHRA and CDR2 is YSYEKL. The DNA of the CDR3 is TGCGCCAGCAGCCAAGATCGAACGTCTCATGGCTACACCTTC. Amino acid sequence: CASSQDRTSHGYTF.

The J gene is TRBJ2-3, the V gene TRBV19, with unresolved D. Trimming stripped 4 bases from V and 0 bases from J, with 8 bases between. The germline gives CDR1 LNHDA, CDR2 SQIVND (reference sequence). This CDR3 has 14 residues. The CDR3 coding sequence is TGTGCCAGTAGTAATAGTCTTAGCACAGATACGCAGTATTTT. Translated: CASSNSLSTDTQYF.

The chain recombines TRBV6-6 with TRBJ1-1, with D perhaps TRBD1 (6 bases). Germline V gene data show CDR1 as MNHNY and CDR2 as SVGAGI (reference sequence). The CDR3 consists of 14 residues. V was shortened by 6 bases and J by 5 bases, with 16 bases between the two germline ends. CDR3 residues: CASRTRQEGTEAFF. In DNA, the CDR3 is TGTGCCAGCAGGACCCGACAGGAGGGGACTGAAGCTTTCTTT.

Comments on this clone: The junction departs from the called germline gene at one end, perhaps through a read error. The chain's CDR3 is CASSLGANQETQYF. The CDR3 DNA follows: TGCGCCAGCAGCTTGGGGGCAAACCAGGAGACCCAGTACTTC. V gene TRBV5-1 combines with J gene TRBJ2-5; no clear D gene. CDR1 SGHRS and CDR2 YFSETQ come from the germline V gene. The CDR3 covers 14 residues.

The rearrangement joins TRBV9 to TRBJ1-2; 7 nucleotides match TRBD1. Germline V gives CDR1 SGDLS, CDR2 YYNGEE. V shed 3 bases and J 2 bases; nucleotides not matched to a gene: 7. The CDR3 is 15 amino acids. The CDR3 loop reads CASSATGVGNYGYTF. The CDR3 DNA sequence: TGTGCCAGCAGCGCCACAGGGGTAGGGAACTATGGCTACACCTTC.

A single count supports this clone. The rearrangement links TRBV2 to TRBJ1-1; 10 bases match TRBD1. Germline CDR1 and CDR2: SNHLY and FYNNEI. V lost 9 bases, J lost 3 bases, and 4 bases stayed unmatched. The CDR3 is 13 amino acids. Here the CDR3 reads CARDRGRDTEAFF. In nucleotides, the CDR3 is TGTGCCAGAGACAGGGGGCGGGACACTGAAGCTTTCTTT.

The chain is built from TRBV29-1 and TRBJ2-7; perhaps TRBD1 as D (6 bases). With 6 bases removed from V and 2 bases from J, the gap between germline ends came to 11 bases. Germline V gene data show CDR1 as SQVTM and CDR2 as ANQGSEA. This CDR3 is built from 12 residues. The CDR3 DNA reads TGCAGCGTGCAGGGACAAACCTACGAGCAGTACTTC. It specifies CSVQGQTYEQYF.

The chain is built from TRBV5-4 and TRBJ2-1; 7 positions match TRBD2. Germline assignment: CDR1 SGHNT and CDR2 YYREEE (reference sequence). This CDR3 comprises 16 residues. V lost 4 bases to trimming and J lost 5 bases; unmatched junction nucleotides: 12. CDR3 in DNA: TGTGCCAGCAGCCCCCTCCCGGCGGGAGTAAACAATGAGCAGTTCTTC. Translated: CASSPLPAGVNNEQFF.